This entry lists 10 T cell receptor beta chains sequenced from one sample in a study of cytomegalovirus exposure and HLA in healthy donors. Vbeta (60) and Jbeta (13) primers were used in the PCR. This table comes from immunoSEQ multiplex PCR, and its TCRdb copy is limited to in-frame clones, with some not included. This sample carries approximately 150,000 clones, just under 70% of them seen once, and the ten largest clones take 3.5% to 5%. The sample taken for sequencing was PBMCs. Receptors originate from a man aged 60-69 years in good health and CMV-seronegative.

The V and J genes are TRBV4-3 and TRBJ2-1; weak D call: TRBD2 (6 bases). The V end was cut by 0 bases, the J end by 2 bases, with 20 bases between. Germline CDR1 and CDR2: LGHNA and YSLEER. The CDR3 totals 19 residues. CDR3 DNA: TGCGCCAGCAGCCAAGATGTCCCTCGGGCAGCGGGCCCCTACAATGAGCAGTTCTTC. Protein: CASSQDVPRAAGPYNEQFF.

The V and J genes are TRBV15 and TRBJ2-3, with a possible D match to TRBD1 (5 bases). Germline loops: CDR1 LNHNV, CDR2 YYDKDF (reference sequence). The CDR3 is 15 amino acids. V shed 7 bases and J shed 5 bases, with 19 bases lying between them. The CDR3 protein is CATTSNLGLVDTQYF. The DNA of the CDR3 is TGTGCCACCACCTCCAATCTGGGGCTGGTAGATACGCAGTATTTT.

The chain is built from TRBV19 and TRBJ2-7; 10 bases agree with TRBD2. Germline trimming cut 10 bases from V and 4 bases from J; bases unmatched to any gene: 10. CDR1 LNHDA and CDR2 SQIVND come from the germline V gene (reference sequence). This CDR3 spans 14 amino acids. The CDR3 spells CATRRTSGLYEQYF. CDR3 DNA: TGTGCCACCAGAAGGACTAGCGGACTATACGAGCAGTACTTC.

The J gene is TRBJ1-1, the V gene TRBV19; 8 nucleotides match TRBD1. Germline CDR1 LNHDA, CDR2 SQIVND (reference sequence). CDR3 length equals 17 residues. After removal of 5 bases from V and 5 bases from J, the junction contained 16 bases not matched to a gene. The CDR3 DNA reads TGTGCCAGTAGTGTTCGGACGCTCAGGGGGCGTATGACTGAAGCTTTCTTT. It encodes CASSVRTLRGRMTEAFF. Looking up the rest from reference TRBV19 and TRBJ1-1 gives the full variable domain: DGGITQSPKYLFRKEGQNVTLSCEQNLNHDAMYWYRQDPGQGLRLIYYSQIVNDFQKGDIAEGYSVSREKKESFPLTVTSAQKNPTAFYLCASSVRTLRGRMTEAFFGQGTRLTVV.

The chain carries TRBV4-1 and TRBJ2-7, with D tentatively TRBD1 (6 bases). CDR3 length: 14 residues. Germline loops: CDR1 MGHRA, CDR2 YSYEKL. V lost 4 bases and J 5 bases, leaving 15 bases between the germline ends. The CDR3 here is CASSRTARVDEQYF. CDR3 coding DNA: TGCGCCAGCAGCCGGACAGCCAGGGTTGACGAGCAGTACTTC.

V usage is TRBV29-1 and J usage is TRBJ2-2, with D perhaps TRBD1 (5 bases). Trimming took 4 bases from V and 0 from J, leaving 6 bases between them. CDR3 length: 13 residues. Germline CDR1 and CDR2: SQVTM and ANQGSEA. The CDR3 spells CSVVQANTGELFF. DNA of the CDR3: TGCAGCGTTGTACAGGCGAACACCGGGGAGCTGTTTTTT.

The CDR3: CASSHWQAYEQYF. CDR3 sequence (DNA): TGTGCCAGCAGCCACTGGCAGGCCTACGAGCAGTACTTC. The V and J genes are TRBV14 and TRBJ2-7; D not certain. V lost 3 bases and J lost 2, with 8 bases in between. The germline V gene encodes CDR1 SGHDN and CDR2 FVKESK. The CDR3 contains 13 residues.

V is TRBV6-5 and J is TRBJ2-3; D perhaps matches TRBD2 (6 bases). Trimming left V 2 bases short and J 6 bases short, with 12 bases between. Looked up from germline, CDR1 is MNHEY and CDR2 is SVGAGI. The CDR3 runs to 14 residues. In nucleotides, the CDR3 is TGTGCCAGCAGTTACGGGACTTGGAGTGATACGCAGTATTTT. Translation gives CASSYGTWSDTQYF.

The chain employs TRBV30 and TRBJ1-5, with D tentatively TRBD1 (5 bases). Germline V gives CDR1 GTSNPN, CDR2 SVGIG (reference sequence). V was cut by 0 bases and J by 5 bases, with 8 bases left in between. This CDR3 is 13 amino acids long. Written as DNA, the CDR3 is TGTGCCTGGAGTGTACAGGTAGATCAGCCCCAGCATTTT. Its protein is CAWSVQVDQPQHF.

This CDR3 is CASTKTGTHEQYF. CDR3 coding DNA: TGTGCCAGCACGAAGACGGGAACTCACGAGCAGTACTTC. This chain joins TRBV6-1 and TRBJ2-7, with D tentatively TRBD2 (5 bases). The V end was cut by 7 bases, the J end by 5 bases, with 15 bases between. CDR3 length: 13 residues. Germline V gene sequence: CDR1 MNHNS, CDR2 SASEGT.